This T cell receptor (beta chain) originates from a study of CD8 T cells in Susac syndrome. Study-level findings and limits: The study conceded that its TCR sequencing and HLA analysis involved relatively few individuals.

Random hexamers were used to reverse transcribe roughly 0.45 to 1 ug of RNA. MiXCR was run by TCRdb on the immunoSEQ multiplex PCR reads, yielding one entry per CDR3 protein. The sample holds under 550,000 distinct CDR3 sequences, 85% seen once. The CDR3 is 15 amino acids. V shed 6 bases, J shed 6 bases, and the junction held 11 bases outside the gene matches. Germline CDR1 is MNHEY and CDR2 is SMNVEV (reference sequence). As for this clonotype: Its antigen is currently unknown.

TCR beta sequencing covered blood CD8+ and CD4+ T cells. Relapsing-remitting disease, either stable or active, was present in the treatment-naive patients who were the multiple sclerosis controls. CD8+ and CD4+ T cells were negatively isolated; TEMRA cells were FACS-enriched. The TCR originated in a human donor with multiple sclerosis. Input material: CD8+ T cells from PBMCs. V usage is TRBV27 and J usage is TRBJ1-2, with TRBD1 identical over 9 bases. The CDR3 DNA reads TGTGCCAGCAGCCCGGGACAGGGTGGAATTAATGGCTACACCTTC. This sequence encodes CASSPGQGGINGYTF.